This T cell receptor beta chain came from a study of cytomegalovirus exposure and HLA in healthy donors. Overall study: About 77 million unique TCRs from HLA-typed donors made up an early data release.

In the PCR, 60 Vbeta and 13 Jbeta primers were used. Repertoires were generated with immunoSEQ multiplex PCR, while TCRdb's copy carries only in-frame clones and drops some. Here the sample spans more than 130,000 clones, 73% being singletons. Of note for this clone: Its antigen remains unknown.

Findings and caveats of the study: Follow-up analysis found HLA locus-dependent TCR association rates, highest for DRB1 and lowest for HLA-C.

The germline V gene has CDR1 MGHRA and CDR2 YSYEKL. V gave up 3 bases and J gave up 2 bases, with 19 bases separating them. The CDR3 is made up of 17 amino acids. The TCR sequence derives from a human donor in good health. The chain joins TRBV4-1 to TRBJ1-2, with a tentative D call TRBD1 (6 bases). What was sequenced was PBMCs. The CDR3 DNA sequence: TGCGCCAGCAGCCACCTAGGGACACAACCCTTAAACTATGGCTACACCTTC. Its translation is CASSHLGTQPLNYGYTF.